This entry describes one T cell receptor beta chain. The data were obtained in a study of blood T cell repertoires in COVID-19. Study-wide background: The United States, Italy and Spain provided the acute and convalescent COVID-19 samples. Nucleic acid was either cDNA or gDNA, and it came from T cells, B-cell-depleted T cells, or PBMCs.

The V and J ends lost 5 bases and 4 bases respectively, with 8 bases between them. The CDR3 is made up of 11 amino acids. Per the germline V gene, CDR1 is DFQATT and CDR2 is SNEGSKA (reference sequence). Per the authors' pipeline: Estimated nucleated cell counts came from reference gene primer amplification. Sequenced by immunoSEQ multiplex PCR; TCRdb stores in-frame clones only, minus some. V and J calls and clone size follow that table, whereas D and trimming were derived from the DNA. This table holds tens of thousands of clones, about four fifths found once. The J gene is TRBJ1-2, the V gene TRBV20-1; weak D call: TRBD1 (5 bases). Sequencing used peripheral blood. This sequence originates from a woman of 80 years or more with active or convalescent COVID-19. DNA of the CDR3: TGCAGTGCTCGCGACAGCTATGGCTACACCTTC. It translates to CSARDSYGYTF.